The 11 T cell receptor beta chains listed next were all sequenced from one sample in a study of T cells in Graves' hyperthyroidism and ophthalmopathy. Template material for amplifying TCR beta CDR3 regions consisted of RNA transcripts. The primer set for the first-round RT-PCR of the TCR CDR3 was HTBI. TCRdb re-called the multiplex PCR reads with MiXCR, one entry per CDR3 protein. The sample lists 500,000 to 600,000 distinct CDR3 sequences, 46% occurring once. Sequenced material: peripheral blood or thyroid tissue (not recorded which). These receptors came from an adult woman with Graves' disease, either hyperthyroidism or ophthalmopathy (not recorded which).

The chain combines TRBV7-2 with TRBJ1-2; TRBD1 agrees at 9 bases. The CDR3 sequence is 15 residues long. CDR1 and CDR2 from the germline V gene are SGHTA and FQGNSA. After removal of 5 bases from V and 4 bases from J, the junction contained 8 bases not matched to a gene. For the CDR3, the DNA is TGTGCCAGCAGCGGGGAGGGACAGGGCAGCTATGGCTACACCTTC. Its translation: CASSGEGQGSYGYTF.

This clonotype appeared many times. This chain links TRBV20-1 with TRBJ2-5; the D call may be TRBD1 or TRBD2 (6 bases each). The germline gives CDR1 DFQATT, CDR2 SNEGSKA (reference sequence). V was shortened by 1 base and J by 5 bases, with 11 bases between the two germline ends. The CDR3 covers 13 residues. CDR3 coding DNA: TGCAGTGCTAGAGGAGGGGGAGGCGAGACCCAGTACTTC. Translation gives CSARGGGGETQYF.

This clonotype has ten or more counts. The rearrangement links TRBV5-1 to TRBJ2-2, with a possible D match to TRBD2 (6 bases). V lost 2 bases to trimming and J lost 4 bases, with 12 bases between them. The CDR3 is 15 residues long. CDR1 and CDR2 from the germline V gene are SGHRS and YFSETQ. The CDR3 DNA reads TGCGCCAGCAGCTTTCGGGGCGGGACCACCGGGGAGCTGTTTTTT. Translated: CASSFRGGTTGELFF.

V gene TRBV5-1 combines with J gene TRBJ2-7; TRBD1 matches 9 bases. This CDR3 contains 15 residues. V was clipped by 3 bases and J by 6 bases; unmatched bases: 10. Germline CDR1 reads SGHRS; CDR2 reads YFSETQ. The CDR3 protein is CASSSDGTGRVEQYF. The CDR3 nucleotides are TGCGCCAGCAGCTCGGACGGGACAGGGAGGGTCGAGCAGTACTTC.

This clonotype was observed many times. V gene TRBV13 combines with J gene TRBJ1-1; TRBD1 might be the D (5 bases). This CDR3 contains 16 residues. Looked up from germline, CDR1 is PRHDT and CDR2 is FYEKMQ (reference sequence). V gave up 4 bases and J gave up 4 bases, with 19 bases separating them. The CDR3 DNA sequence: TGTGCCAGCAGCTCTCTGGGGTGGGGCGCTCTCACTGAAGCTTTCTTT. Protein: CASSSLGWGALTEAFF.

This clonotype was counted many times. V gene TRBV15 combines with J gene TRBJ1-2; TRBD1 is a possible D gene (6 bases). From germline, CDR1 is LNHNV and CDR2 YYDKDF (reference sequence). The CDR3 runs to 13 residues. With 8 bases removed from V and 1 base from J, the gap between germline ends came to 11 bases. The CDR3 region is CATGGSYNYGYTF. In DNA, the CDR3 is TGTGCCACCGGGGGCAGTTATAACTATGGCTACACCTTC.

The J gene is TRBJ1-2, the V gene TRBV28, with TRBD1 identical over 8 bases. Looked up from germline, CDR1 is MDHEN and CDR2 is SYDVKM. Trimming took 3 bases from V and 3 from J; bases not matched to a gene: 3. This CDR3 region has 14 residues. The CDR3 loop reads CASSFTGGDYGYTF. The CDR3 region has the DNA TGTGCCAGCAGTTTTACAGGGGGGGACTATGGCTACACCTTC.

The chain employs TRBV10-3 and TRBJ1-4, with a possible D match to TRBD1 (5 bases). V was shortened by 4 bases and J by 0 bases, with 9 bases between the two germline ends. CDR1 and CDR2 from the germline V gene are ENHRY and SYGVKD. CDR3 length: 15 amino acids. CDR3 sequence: CAISGGLATNEKLFF. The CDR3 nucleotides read TGTGCCATCAGTGGGGGACTAGCAACTAATGAAAAACTGTTTTTT.

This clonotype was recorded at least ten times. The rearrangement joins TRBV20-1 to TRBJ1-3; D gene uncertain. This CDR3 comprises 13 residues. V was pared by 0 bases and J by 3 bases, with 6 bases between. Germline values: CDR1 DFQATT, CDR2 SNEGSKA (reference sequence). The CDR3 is CSARDLIGNTIYF. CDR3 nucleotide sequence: TGCAGTGCTAGAGACTTGATTGGAAACACCATATATTTT.

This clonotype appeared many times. CDR3 region: CASSQGQINYGYTF. The CDR3 region has the DNA TGTGCCAGCAGCCAGGGACAGATTAACTATGGCTACACCTTC. The chain links TRBV2 to TRBJ1-2; 7 nucleotides align to TRBD1. Unmatched junction bases numbered 5, after V lost 6 bases and J lost 1 base. In germline, CDR1 is SNHLY, CDR2 FYNNEI. The CDR3 sequence is 14 residues long.

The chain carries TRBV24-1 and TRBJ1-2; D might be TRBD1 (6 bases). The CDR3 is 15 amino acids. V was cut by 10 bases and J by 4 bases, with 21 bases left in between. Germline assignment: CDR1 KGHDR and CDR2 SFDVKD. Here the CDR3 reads CATQGRGSFSYGYTF. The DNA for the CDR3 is TGTGCCACTCAAGGCAGGGGATCTTTCTCCTATGGCTACACCTTC.